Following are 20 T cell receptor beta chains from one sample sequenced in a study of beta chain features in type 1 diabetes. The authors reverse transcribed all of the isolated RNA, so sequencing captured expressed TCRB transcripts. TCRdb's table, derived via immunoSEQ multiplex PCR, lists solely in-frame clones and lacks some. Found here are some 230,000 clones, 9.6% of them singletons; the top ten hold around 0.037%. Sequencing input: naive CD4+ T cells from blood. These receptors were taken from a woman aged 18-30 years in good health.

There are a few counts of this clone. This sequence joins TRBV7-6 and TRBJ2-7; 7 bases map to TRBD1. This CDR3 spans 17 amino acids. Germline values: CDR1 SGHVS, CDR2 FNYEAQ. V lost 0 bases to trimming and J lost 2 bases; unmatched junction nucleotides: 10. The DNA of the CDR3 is TGTGCCAGCAGCTTAGCAACCGGGACAGAGAGGACCTACGAGCAGTACTTC. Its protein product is CASSLATGTERTYEQYF.

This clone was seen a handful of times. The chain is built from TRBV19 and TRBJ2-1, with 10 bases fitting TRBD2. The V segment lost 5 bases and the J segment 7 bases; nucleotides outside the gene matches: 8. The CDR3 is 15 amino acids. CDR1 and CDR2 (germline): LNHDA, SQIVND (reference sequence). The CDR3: CASSYASGSGNEQFF. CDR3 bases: TGTGCCAGTAGTTACGCTAGCGGGAGTGGTAATGAGCAGTTCTTC.

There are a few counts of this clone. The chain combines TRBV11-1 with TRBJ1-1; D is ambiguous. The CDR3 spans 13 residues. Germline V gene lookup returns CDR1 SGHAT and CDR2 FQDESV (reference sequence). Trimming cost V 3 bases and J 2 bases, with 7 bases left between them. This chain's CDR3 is CASSLEGNTEAFF. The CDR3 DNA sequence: TGTGCCAGCAGCTTGGAGGGAAACACTGAAGCTTTCTTT.

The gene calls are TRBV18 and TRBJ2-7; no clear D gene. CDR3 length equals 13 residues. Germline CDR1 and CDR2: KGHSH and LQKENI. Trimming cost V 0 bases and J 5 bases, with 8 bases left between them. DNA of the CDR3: TGTGCCAGCTCACCACCGGGCAGGAACGAGCAGTACTTC. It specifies CASSPPGRNEQYF.

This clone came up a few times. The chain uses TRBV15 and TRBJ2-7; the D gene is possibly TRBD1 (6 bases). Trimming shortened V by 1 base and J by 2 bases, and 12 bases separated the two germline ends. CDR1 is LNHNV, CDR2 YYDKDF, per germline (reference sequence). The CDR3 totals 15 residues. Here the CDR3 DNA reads TGTGCCACCAGCAGAGGTGGGGGCTCGGCCTACGAGCAGTACTTC. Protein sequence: CATSRGGGSAYEQYF.

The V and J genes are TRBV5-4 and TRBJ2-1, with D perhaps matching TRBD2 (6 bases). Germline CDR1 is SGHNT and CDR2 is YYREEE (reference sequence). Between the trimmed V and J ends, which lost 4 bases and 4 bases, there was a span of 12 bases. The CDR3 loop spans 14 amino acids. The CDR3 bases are TGTGCCAGCAGCCGTTCCGGGGGTTACAATGAGCAGTTCTTC. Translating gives CASSRSGGYNEQFF.

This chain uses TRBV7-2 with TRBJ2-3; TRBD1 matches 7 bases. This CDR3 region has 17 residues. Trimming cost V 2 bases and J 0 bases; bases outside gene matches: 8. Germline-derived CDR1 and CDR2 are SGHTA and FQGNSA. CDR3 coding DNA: TGTGCCAGCAGCTTAAACCCGACAGGGTTTAGCACAGATACGCAGTATTTT. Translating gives CASSLNPTGFSTDTQYF. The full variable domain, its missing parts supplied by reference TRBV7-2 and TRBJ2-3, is GAGVSQSPSNKVTEKGKDVELRCDPISGHTALYWYRQSLGQGLEFLIYFQGNSAPDKSGLPSDRFSAERTGGSVSTLTIQRTQQEDSAVYLCASSLNPTGFSTDTQYFGPGTRLTVL.

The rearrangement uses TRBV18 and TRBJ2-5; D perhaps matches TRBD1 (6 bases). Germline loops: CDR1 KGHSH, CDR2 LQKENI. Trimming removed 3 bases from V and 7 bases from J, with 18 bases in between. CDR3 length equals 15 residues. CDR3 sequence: CASSPETGPGGTQYF. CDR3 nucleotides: TGTGCCAGCTCACCCGAGACAGGACCTGGTGGGACCCAGTACTTC.

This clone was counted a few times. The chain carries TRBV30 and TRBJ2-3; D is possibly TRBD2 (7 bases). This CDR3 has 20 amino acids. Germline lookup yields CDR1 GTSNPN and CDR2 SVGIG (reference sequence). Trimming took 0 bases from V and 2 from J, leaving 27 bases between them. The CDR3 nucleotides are TGTGCCTGGAGTGTACGGTATATGGTGGGCGGGGGCCTTACCACAGATACGCAGTATTTT. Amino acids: CAWSVRYMVGGGLTTDTQYF.

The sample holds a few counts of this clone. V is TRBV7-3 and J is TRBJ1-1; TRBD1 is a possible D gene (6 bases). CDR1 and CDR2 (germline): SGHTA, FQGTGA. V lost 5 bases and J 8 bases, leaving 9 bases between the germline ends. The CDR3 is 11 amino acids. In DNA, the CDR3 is TGTGCCAGCAGCCGAGGGGGAGAAGCTTTCTTT. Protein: CASSRGGEAFF.

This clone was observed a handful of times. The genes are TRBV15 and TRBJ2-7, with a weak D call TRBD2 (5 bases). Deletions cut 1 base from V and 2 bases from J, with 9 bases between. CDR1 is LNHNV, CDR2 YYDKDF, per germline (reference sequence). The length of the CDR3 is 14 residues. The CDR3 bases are TGTGCCACCAGCAGAGGGGGAGTAACCTACGAGCAGTACTTC. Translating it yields CATSRGGVTYEQYF.

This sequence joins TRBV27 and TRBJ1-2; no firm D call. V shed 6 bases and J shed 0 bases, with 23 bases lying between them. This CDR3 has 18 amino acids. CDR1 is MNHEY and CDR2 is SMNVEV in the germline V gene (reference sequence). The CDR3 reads CASSKSIPTGRANYGYTF. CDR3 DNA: TGTGCCAGCAGCAAATCAATACCGACGGGGAGAGCTAACTATGGCTACACCTTC.

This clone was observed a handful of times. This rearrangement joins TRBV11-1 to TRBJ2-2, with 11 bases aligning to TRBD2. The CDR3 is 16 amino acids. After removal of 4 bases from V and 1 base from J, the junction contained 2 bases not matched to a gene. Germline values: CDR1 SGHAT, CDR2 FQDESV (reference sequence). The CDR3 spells CASSSGLAGNTGELFF. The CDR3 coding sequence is TGTGCCAGCAGCTCCGGACTAGCGGGGAACACCGGGGAGCTGTTTTTT.

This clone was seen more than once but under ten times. The DNA for the CDR3 is TGTGCCAGCAGTTTGACTAGCGGGAGGCCCTACAATGAGCAGTTCTTC. This gives the protein CASSLTSGRPYNEQFF. The chain combines TRBV6-5 with TRBJ2-1; 13 bases fit TRBD2. Trimming took 4 bases from V and 2 from J; bases not matched to a gene: 2. The germline CDR1 and CDR2 sequences are MNHEY and SVGAGI. The CDR3 runs to 16 residues.

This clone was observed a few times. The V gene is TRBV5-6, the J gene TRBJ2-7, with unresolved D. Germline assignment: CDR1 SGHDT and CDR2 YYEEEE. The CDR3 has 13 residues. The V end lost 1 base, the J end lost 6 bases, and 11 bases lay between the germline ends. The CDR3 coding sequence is TGTGCCAGCAGCTTGTTCGAAGCCGTCGAGCAGTACTTC. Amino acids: CASSLFEAVEQYF.

Here the CDR3 DNA reads TGTGCCAGCAGCAGACGGGTGGTTAGCACAGATACGCAGTATTTT. Translating it yields CASSRRVVSTDTQYF. The genes are TRBV7-2 and TRBJ2-3, with D unclear. The CDR3 has 15 amino acids. Trimming pared 5 bases from V and 0 bases from J, leaving 12 bases between. Germline-derived CDR1 and CDR2 are SGHTA and FQGNSA.

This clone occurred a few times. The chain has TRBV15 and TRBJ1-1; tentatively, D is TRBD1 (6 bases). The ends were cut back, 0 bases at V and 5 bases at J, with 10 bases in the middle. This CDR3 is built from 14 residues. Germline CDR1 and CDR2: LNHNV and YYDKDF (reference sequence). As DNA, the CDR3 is TGTGCCACCAGCAGAGATCGAGGGGGAACTGAAGCTTTCTTT. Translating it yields CATSRDRGGTEAFF.

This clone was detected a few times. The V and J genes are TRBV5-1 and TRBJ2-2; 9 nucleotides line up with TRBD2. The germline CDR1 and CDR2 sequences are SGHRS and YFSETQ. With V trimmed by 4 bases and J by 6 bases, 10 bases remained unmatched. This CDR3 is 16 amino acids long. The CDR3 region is CASSIPSGNGAGELFF. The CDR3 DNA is TGCGCCAGCAGCATCCCTAGCGGGAACGGGGCCGGGGAGCTGTTTTTT.

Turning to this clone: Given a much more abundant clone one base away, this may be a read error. CDR3: CASSPTGNTDTQYF. The CDR3 region has the DNA TGTGCCAGCAGCCCGACAGGGAACACAGATACGCAGTATTTT. The chain combines TRBV5-4 with TRBJ2-3; 7 positions match TRBD1. The V gene's germline CDR1 is SGHNT and CDR2 YYREEE (reference sequence). Losses at the gene ends were 4 bases for V and 2 bases for J; bases not matched to a gene: 4. There are 14 residues in the CDR3.

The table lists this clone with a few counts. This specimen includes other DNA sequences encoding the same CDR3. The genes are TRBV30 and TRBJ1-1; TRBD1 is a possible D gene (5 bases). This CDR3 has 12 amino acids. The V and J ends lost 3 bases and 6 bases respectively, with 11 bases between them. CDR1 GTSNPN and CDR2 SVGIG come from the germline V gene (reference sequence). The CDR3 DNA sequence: TGTGCCTGGAGCCCCCAGGGATCTGAAGCTTTCTTT. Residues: CAWSPQGSEAFF.